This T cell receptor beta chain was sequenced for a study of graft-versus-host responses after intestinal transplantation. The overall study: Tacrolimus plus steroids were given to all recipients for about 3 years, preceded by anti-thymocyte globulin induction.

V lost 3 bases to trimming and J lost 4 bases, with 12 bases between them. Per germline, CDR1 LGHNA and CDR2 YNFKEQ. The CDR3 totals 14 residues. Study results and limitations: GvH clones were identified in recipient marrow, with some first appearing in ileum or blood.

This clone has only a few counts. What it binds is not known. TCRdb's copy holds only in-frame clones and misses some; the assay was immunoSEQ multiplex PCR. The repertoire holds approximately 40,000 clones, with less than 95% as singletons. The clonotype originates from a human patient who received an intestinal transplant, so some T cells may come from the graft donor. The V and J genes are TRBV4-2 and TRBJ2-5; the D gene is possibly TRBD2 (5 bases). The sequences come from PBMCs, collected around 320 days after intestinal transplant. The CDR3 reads CASSQGRSGETQYF. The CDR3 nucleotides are TGTGCCAGCAGCCAGGGCAGGAGCGGAGAGACCCAGTACTTC.